This T cell receptor (beta chain) was found in a study of breast tumors, draining lymph nodes, adjacent tissues. Study-wide findings and caveats: Compared with lymph nodes, tumors were less diverse; compared with nontumor tissue, more. Data fit most tumor T cells coming from lymph node, expanding in tumor. Luminal-like breast cancer showed significantly higher tumor–nontumor repertoire similarity than basal-like. The lymph node origin of tumor T cells was framed as consistent with a hypothesis, not demonstrated.

There are many counts of this clonotype. Its specificity is not known. TCRdb redid the calling of the multiplex PCR reads with MiXCR, one entry per CDR3 protein. The sample yields 30,000 to 40,000 distinct CDR3 sequences, roughly 36% seen once. Germline V lookup: CDR1 SGDLS, CDR2 YYNGEE. The CDR3 runs 15 residues. V was cut by 0 bases and J by 8 bases, with 15 bases left in between. The chain uses TRBV9 and TRBJ2-1, with D perhaps TRBD2 (6 bases). The sequencing input was breast tumor tissue. The sequence derives from a female donor with breast cancer. Some clones in this sample may be carry-over from other donors' samples. CDR3 nucleotides: TGTGCCAGCAGCGTAGAGGCACTAGCTAGGGATGAGCAGTTCTTC. This gives the protein CASSVEALARDEQFF.